The rows below give T cell receptor beta chains drawn from one sample of a study of T-cell memory formation after mild COVID-19. Via MiXCR, TCRdb re-called the 5' RACE reads, giving one row per CDR3 protein. The table records approximately 300,000 distinct CDR3 sequences, around a sixth of them present only once. Input material: PBMCs or a T cell subset sorted from them (not recorded which). The receptors were gathered from a man in his late teens or twenties who had mild COVID-19 (a few samples of this study predate the infection). Cell type and time point are not known. The CDR3 runs from the conserved cysteine through the conserved F or W. D genes are given only for firm matches. The size entry is marked missing in some rows and otherwise reads once, few, many or a size class.

abundance: many; j_gene: TRBJ2-3; v_gene: TRBV11-2; d_gene: -; CDR3aa: CASSLVRGASDTQYF; CDR3nt: TGTGCCAGCAGCTTAGTCCGGGGGGCGTCAGATACGCAGTATTTT
abundance: -; j_gene: TRBJ2-2; v_gene: TRBV27; d_gene: -; CDR3aa: CASSLIPGPTGELFF; CDR3nt: TGTGCCAGCAGTTTAATACCGGGACCCACCGGGGAGCTGTTTTTT
abundance: -; j_gene: TRBJ2-2; v_gene: TRBV5-1; d_gene: -; CDR3aa: CASSLGNVDTGELFF; CDR3nt: TGCGCCAGCAGCCTGGGGAATGTGGACACCGGGGAGCTGTTTTTT
abundance: few; j_gene: TRBJ1-6; v_gene: TRBV5-6; d_gene: -; CDR3aa: CASSPLQGYNSPLHF; CDR3nt: TGTGCCAGCAGCCCTCTCCAGGGCTATAATTCACCCCTCCACTTT
abundance: few; j_gene: TRBJ1-4; v_gene: TRBV9; d_gene: -; CDR3aa: CASSVAKPGANEKLFF; CDR3nt: TGTGCCAGCAGCGTAGCGAAGCCAGGTGCTAATGAAAAACTGTTTTTT
abundance: -; j_gene: TRBJ2-2; v_gene: TRBV7-9; d_gene: TRBD2; CDR3aa: CASSVGTTDTGELFF; CDR3nt: TGTGCCAGCAGCGTCGGGACTACAGACACCGGGGAGCTGTTTTTT
abundance: -; j_gene: TRBJ1-1; v_gene: TRBV6-6; d_gene: TRBD1; CDR3aa: CATLGGQGYTEAFF; CDR3nt: TGTGCCACGCTCGGGGGACAGGGGTACACTGAAGCTTTCTTT
abundance: -; j_gene: TRBJ2-4; v_gene: TRBV7-2; d_gene: -; CDR3aa: CASSLVPQGNIQYF; CDR3nt: TGTGCCAGCAGCTTAGTCCCGCAGGGAAACATTCAGTACTTC
abundance: -; j_gene: TRBJ2-3; v_gene: TRBV6-5; d_gene: TRBD2; CDR3aa: CASSYLASGGRADTQYF; CDR3nt: TGTGCCAGCAGTTACCTGGCTAGCGGGGGGCGAGCAGATACGCAGTATTTT
abundance: -; j_gene: TRBJ2-3; v_gene: TRBV11-1; d_gene: TRBD2; CDR3aa: CASSSPRLAGQGYTQYF; CDR3nt: TGTGCCAGCAGCTCCCCGCGACTAGCGGGCCAAGGTTATACGCAGTATTTT
abundance: -; j_gene: TRBJ2-3; v_gene: TRBV15; d_gene: TRBD2; CDR3aa: CATSRPGLAGDTDTQYF; CDR3nt: TGTGCCACCAGCAGACCGGGACTAGCGGGGGATACAGATACGCAGTATTTT
abundance: few; j_gene: TRBJ2-5; v_gene: TRBV5-1; d_gene: -; CDR3aa: CASSLDRDRETQYF; CDR3nt: TGCGCCAGCAGCTTGGACAGGGATCGAGAGACCCAGTACTTC
abundance: -; j_gene: TRBJ1-2; v_gene: TRBV19; d_gene: -; CDR3aa: CASSSTTGANYGYTF; CDR3nt: TGTGCCAGTAGTTCGACGACAGGTGCCAACTATGGCTACACCTTC
abundance: many; j_gene: TRBJ2-3; v_gene: TRBV10-2; d_gene: -; CDR3aa: CASGSSYRTDTQYF; CDR3nt: TGCGCCAGCGGCTCCTCCTATAGAACAGATACGCAGTATTTT
abundance: -; j_gene: TRBJ2-7; v_gene: TRBV4-2; d_gene: -; CDR3aa: CASSQEWGGNYEQYF; CDR3nt: TGTGCCAGCAGCCAAGAGTGGGGTGGAAACTACGAGCAGTACTTC
abundance: -; j_gene: TRBJ2-7; v_gene: TRBV5-6; d_gene: -; CDR3aa: CASSLGRAIYEQYF; CDR3nt: TGTGCCAGCAGCTTGGGAAGGGCTATCTACGAGCAGTACTTC
abundance: few; j_gene: TRBJ1-5; v_gene: TRBV5-1; d_gene: TRBD1; CDR3aa: CASSLGGGGGNQPQHF; CDR3nt: TGCGCCAGCAGCTTGGGCGGAGGGGGCGGCAATCAGCCCCAGCATTTT
abundance: -; j_gene: TRBJ2-1; v_gene: TRBV7-2; d_gene: -; CDR3aa: CASSLTSPQPNEQFF; CDR3nt: TGTGCCAGCAGCTTAACCAGTCCCCAACCCAATGAGCAGTTCTTC
abundance: -; j_gene: TRBJ1-2; v_gene: TRBV15; d_gene: TRBD1; CDR3aa: CATSPVDRVYGYTF; CDR3nt: TGTGCCACCAGCCCGGTGGACAGGGTCTATGGCTACACCTTC
abundance: -; j_gene: TRBJ1-5; v_gene: TRBV4-1; d_gene: -; CDR3aa: CASSLQGGGNDQPQHF; CDR3nt: TGCGCCAGCAGCCTACAGGGTGGAGGGAATGATCAGCCCCAGCATTTT
abundance: -; j_gene: TRBJ2-7; v_gene: TRBV20-1; d_gene: TRBD1; CDR3aa: CSARRDRLYEQYF; CDR3nt: TGCAGTGCTCGCCGGGACAGGCTGTACGAGCAGTACTTC
abundance: -; j_gene: TRBJ2-5; v_gene: TRBV12-3/TRBV12-4; d_gene: -; CDR3aa: CASSFHGETQYF; CDR3nt: TGTGCCAGCAGTTTTCATGGGGAGACCCAGTACTTC
abundance: few; j_gene: TRBJ1-1; v_gene: TRBV6-2/TRBV6-3; d_gene: -; CDR3aa: CASWTPKNTEAFF; CDR3nt: TGTGCCAGCTGGACACCGAAGAACACTGAAGCTTTCTTT
abundance: -; j_gene: TRBJ1-6; v_gene: TRBV6-6; d_gene: -; CDR3aa: CASSYRGFDISPLHF; CDR3nt: TGTGCCAGCAGTTACCGGGGCTTTGATATTTCACCCCTCCACTTT
abundance: -; j_gene: TRBJ2-5; v_gene: TRBV4-1; d_gene: -; CDR3aa: CASSHRGSQETQYF; CDR3nt: TGCGCCAGCAGCCATAGAGGCAGCCAAGAGACCCAGTACTTC
abundance: -; j_gene: TRBJ2-3; v_gene: TRBV6-5; d_gene: TRBD2; CDR3aa: CASSLSLAGGDTQYF; CDR3nt: TGTGCCAGCAGTCTTTCACTAGCGGGGGGAGATACGCAGTATTTT
abundance: -; j_gene: TRBJ2-4; v_gene: TRBV7-9; d_gene: TRBD1; CDR3aa: CASSPDRGLAKNIQYF; CDR3nt: TGTGCCAGCAGCCCCGACAGGGGTCTAGCCAAAAACATTCAGTACTTC
abundance: few; j_gene: TRBJ1-5; v_gene: TRBV27; d_gene: -; CDR3aa: CASSQFRNGPQHF; CDR3nt: TGTGCCAGCAGTCAATTCCGCAACGGGCCCCAGCATTTT
abundance: few; j_gene: TRBJ1-1; v_gene: TRBV19; d_gene: TRBD1; CDR3aa: CASWRRGLAEAFF; CDR3nt: TGTGCCAGTTGGAGGAGGGGGCTCGCTGAAGCTTTCTTT
abundance: -; j_gene: TRBJ2-2; v_gene: TRBV30; d_gene: -; CDR3aa: CAWTRPGGELFF; CDR3nt: TGTGCCTGGACCCGTCCCGGAGGGGAGCTGTTTTTT
abundance: -; j_gene: TRBJ1-5; v_gene: TRBV27; d_gene: TRBD1; CDR3aa: CASSKGQHQPQHF; CDR3nt: TGTGCCAGCAGTAAGGGACAGCATCAGCCCCAGCATTTT
abundance: -; j_gene: TRBJ2-5; v_gene: TRBV11-2; d_gene: -; CDR3aa: CASSFTRDLQETQYF; CDR3nt: TGTGCCAGCAGCTTCACTAGAGACTTACAAGAGACCCAGTACTTC
abundance: -; j_gene: TRBJ2-7; v_gene: TRBV4-2; d_gene: -; CDR3aa: CASSQDLAANYEQYF; CDR3nt: TGTGCCAGCAGCCAAGATCTGGCGGCAAATTACGAGCAGTACTTC
abundance: few; j_gene: TRBJ2-1; v_gene: TRBV20-1; d_gene: -; CDR3aa: CSAPRVPVGNEQFF; CDR3nt: TGCAGTGCCCCACGGGTCCCGGTGGGTAATGAGCAGTTCTTC
abundance: few; j_gene: TRBJ2-7; v_gene: TRBV25-1; d_gene: -; CDR3aa: CASSEYGGSYEQYF; CDR3nt: TGTGCCAGCAGTGAATACGGGGGATCCTACGAGCAGTACTTC
abundance: -; j_gene: TRBJ2-1; v_gene: TRBV2; d_gene: TRBD2; CDR3aa: CASTGWASGGASYNEQFF; CDR3nt: TGTGCCAGCACCGGCTGGGCTAGCGGGGGGGCCTCCTACAATGAGCAGTTCTTC
abundance: -; j_gene: TRBJ2-7; v_gene: TRBV4-3; d_gene: -; CDR3aa: CASSQEVGFEQYF; CDR3nt: TGCGCCAGCAGCCAAGAGGTAGGGTTCGAGCAGTACTTC
abundance: few; j_gene: TRBJ2-7; v_gene: TRBV7-6; d_gene: -; CDR3aa: CASSSRPSFDRRSKGGEQYF; CDR3nt: TGTGCCAGCAGCTCACGACCTTCGTTCGACAGGAGGTCTAAAGGTGGCGAGCAGTACTTC
abundance: few; j_gene: TRBJ1-2; v_gene: TRBV7-3; d_gene: -; CDR3aa: CASSLNGVRDYRDGYTF; CDR3nt: TGTGCCAGCAGCTTAAACGGGGTTAGGGACTATCGTGACGGCTACACCTTC
abundance: few; j_gene: TRBJ2-2; v_gene: TRBV7-3; d_gene: TRBD1; CDR3aa: CASSSGQGTELFF; CDR3nt: TGTGCCAGCAGCTCCGGACAGGGAACGGAGCTGTTTTTT
abundance: -; j_gene: TRBJ2-5; v_gene: TRBV7-8; d_gene: TRBD2; CDR3aa: CASSLGLAGPGETQYF; CDR3nt: TGTGCCAGCAGCTTAGGACTAGCGGGGCCCGGAGAGACCCAGTACTTC
abundance: few; j_gene: TRBJ2-3; v_gene: TRBV29-1; d_gene: TRBD2; CDR3aa: CSGQTSGGETDTQYF; CDR3nt: TGCAGCGGCCAGACTAGCGGGGGGGAAACAGATACGCAGTATTTT
abundance: -; j_gene: TRBJ2-3; v_gene: TRBV4-1; d_gene: TRBD1; CDR3aa: CASSLVPGQITDTQYF; CDR3nt: TGCGCCAGCAGCCTCGTCCCGGGACAGATCACAGATACGCAGTATTTT
abundance: many; j_gene: TRBJ2-7; v_gene: TRBV4-3; d_gene: TRBD1; CDR3aa: CASSPRGGGYEQYF; CDR3nt: TGCGCCAGCAGCCCTAGAGGGGGCGGTTACGAGCAGTACTTC
abundance: -; j_gene: TRBJ1-4; v_gene: TRBV7-2; d_gene: -; CDR3aa: CASSLDQEKLFF; CDR3nt: TGTGCCAGCAGCTTAGACCAGGAAAAACTGTTTTTT
abundance: few; j_gene: TRBJ1-1; v_gene: TRBV10-3; d_gene: -; CDR3aa: CAISPRGAEAFF; CDR3nt: TGTGCCATCAGCCCTCGGGGAGCTGAAGCTTTCTTT
abundance: once; j_gene: TRBJ1-6; v_gene: TRBV11-1; d_gene: -; CDR3aa: CASSSVAGVPLHF; CDR3nt: TGTGCCAGCAGCTCCGTTGCTGGGGTGCCCCTCCACTTT
abundance: -; j_gene: TRBJ1-4; v_gene: TRBV21-1; d_gene: -; CDR3aa: CASSTRQGVGTNEKLFF; CDR3nt: TGTGCCAGCAGCACCCGACAGGGGGTAGGCACTAATGAAAAACTGTTTTTT
abundance: many; j_gene: TRBJ2-2; v_gene: TRBV20-1; d_gene: -; CDR3aa: CSARDIRGLLTGELFF; CDR3nt: TGCAGTGCTAGAGATATTCGGGGGCTGTTGACCGGGGAGCTGTTTTTT
abundance: few; j_gene: TRBJ2-7; v_gene: TRBV3-1; d_gene: TRBD1; CDR3aa: CASSQGQGGDEQYF; CDR3nt: TGTGCCAGCAGCCAGGGACAGGGCGGTGACGAGCAGTACTTC
abundance: few; j_gene: TRBJ1-5; v_gene: TRBV15; d_gene: -; CDR3aa: CATSRGNPRNQPQHF; CDR3nt: TGTGCCACCAGCAGAGGAAACCCGAGGAATCAGCCCCAGCATTTT
abundance: few; j_gene: TRBJ2-3; v_gene: TRBV6-5; d_gene: -; CDR3aa: CASSPDGGGYLGTDTQYF; CDR3nt: TGTGCCAGCAGCCCCGACGGCGGCGGCTACCTGGGCACAGATACGCAGTATTTT